This T cell receptor beta chain emerged from a study of blood T cell repertoires in COVID-19. Background on the study: The analysed material was cDNA or gDNA that came from T cells, B-cell-depleted T cells, or PBMCs.

As originally analysed: Estimation of nucleated cell counts was performed using reference gene primer amplification. Using immunoSEQ multiplex PCR, the repertoire was profiled, and TCRdb retains in-frame clones only, with some absent. The V and J calls and clone size were taken over from that table, and D and trimming were inferred from the DNA. The sample lists under 200,000 clones, under 90% occurring once. Cohorts were assigned according to the clinical history that participants reported. The germline V gene encodes CDR1 MNHEY and CDR2 SMNVEV (reference sequence). V dropped 0 bases and J dropped 5; count of bases not matched to a gene: 10. CDR3 length: 17 residues.

The sequenced sample consisted of PBMCs or T cells enriched from blood (not recorded which). This chain connects TRBV27 to TRBJ1-5; 7 nucleotides match TRBD1. This receptor was taken from a middle-aged man who had recovered from COVID-19. In DNA, the CDR3 is TGTGCCAGCAGTTTATCAGGTTCAGGGGGTCGGGATCAGCCCCAGCATTTT. This encodes CASSLSGSGGRDQPQHF.